Shown below are 22 T cell receptor beta chains from a single sample sequenced in a study of regulatory T cells in long-lasting Graves disease. Specified time point: newly diagnosed GD, antithyroid drugs for less than 3 months. From RNA extracted from PBMCs, the TCR library was made. Building of the TCR beta libraries involved iRepertoire HTBI primers and Arm-PCR of CDR3 regions. TCRdb passed the multiplex PCR reads through MiXCR, listing each CDR3 protein once. This table has a few hundred thousand distinct CDR3 sequences, 10% to 15% appearing once. This sample also appeared in a second study, on T cells in Graves' hyperthyroidism and ophthalmopathy.

The specimen was peripheral blood mononuclear cells (PBMCs), collected at new diagnosis, from a patient treated with antithyroid drugs. Source of these receptors: a woman younger than 30 with Graves disease.

This clonotype has at least ten counts. V is TRBV11-2 and J is TRBJ2-1; 7 bases line up with TRBD2. CDR3 size: 16 residues. V lost 0 bases, J lost 8 bases, and 10 bases stayed unmatched. The V gene's germline CDR1 is SGHAT and CDR2 FQNNGV. In DNA, the CDR3 is TGTGCCAGCAGCTTAGATGGCGGGGGACCAATGGATGAGCAGTTCTTC. Its translation: CASSLDGGGPMDEQFF.

The sample holds many counts of this clonotype. The rearrangement uses TRBV7-2 and TRBJ2-7; 13 positions agree with TRBD2. Trimming removed 5 bases from V and 2 bases from J; junction bases left unmatched: 3. The CDR3 contains 15 residues. Germline V gives CDR1 SGHTA, CDR2 FQGNSA. CDR3 amino acids: CASSDGLAGAYEQYF. CDR3 sequence (DNA): TGTGCCAGCAGCGATGGACTAGCGGGGGCCTACGAGCAGTACTTC.

This sequence joins TRBV7-9 and TRBJ2-7; 7 nucleotides align to TRBD1. V was clipped by 3 bases and J by 3 bases; unmatched bases: 2. This CDR3 has 13 residues. The germline gives CDR1 SEHNR, CDR2 FQNEAQ (reference sequence). CDR3 nucleotides: TGTGCCAGCAGCTTTGACAGGGTCTACGAGCAGTACGTC. Translation: CASSFDRVYEQYV.

In this sample, this clonotype turned up a few times. The chain uses TRBV11-1 and TRBJ2-5; possible D gene TRBD1, 6 bases. This CDR3 is 16 amino acids long. Trimming pared 5 bases from V and 3 bases from J, leaving 19 bases between. The germline gives CDR1 SGHAT, CDR2 FQDESV (reference sequence). The CDR3 sequence: CASSLWGRRGEETQYF. The DNA for the CDR3 is TGTGCCAGCAGCCTTTGGGGTCGCAGGGGCGAAGAGACCCAGTACTTC.

J is TRBJ2-7 and V is TRBV30; D may be TRBD1 (5 bases). The CDR3 is 14 amino acids. CDR1 is GTSNPN, CDR2 SVGIG, per germline (reference sequence). V was trimmed by 0 bases and J by 6 bases, leaving 15 bases between them. This chain's CDR3 is CAWSVRRAGGEQYV. The CDR3, as DNA: TGTGCCTGGAGTGTACGCAGGGCAGGTGGCGAGCAGTACGTC.

The chain couples TRBV20-1 to TRBJ1-1; D is possibly TRBD1 (5 bases). V lost 1 base and J lost 3, with 12 bases in between. CDR1 and CDR2 (germline): DFQATT, SNEGSKA (reference sequence). The CDR3 runs to 14 residues. The CDR3, as DNA: TGCAGTGCTAGAGTAGGGGCCCCTGACACTGAAGCTTTCTTT. It encodes CSARVGAPDTEAFF.

The chain recombines TRBV12-3 or TRBV12-4 with TRBJ2-3, with 7 bases identical to TRBD1. The trim removed 5 bases at V and 4 bases at J, leaving 9 bases unmatched. This CDR3 contains 15 residues. CDR3 amino acids: CASSPWDRNSDTQYF. CDR3 in DNA: TGTGCCAGCAGTCCGTGGGACAGAAACTCAGATACGCAGTATTTT.

The J gene is TRBJ1-2, the V gene TRBV29-1; TRBD1 agrees at 11 bases. From germline, CDR1 is SQVTM and CDR2 ANQGSEA. This CDR3 is 17 amino acids long. J gave up 5 bases and V 4 bases, and 15 bases lay outside the gene matches. CDR3 coding DNA: TGCAGCGTTGTTGGCTTGCGGGACAGGGGGTTGGGATATGGCTACACCTTC. This translates into CSVVGLRDRGLGYGYTF.

About this clonotype itself: Given a much more abundant clone one base away, this may be a read error. The V and J genes are TRBV6-1 and TRBJ1-1; tentative D call: TRBD1 (5 bases). Germline V lookup: CDR1 MNHNS, CDR2 SASEGT. The CDR3 is 12 amino acids. DNA of the CDR3: TGTGCCGGCAGCAGGGTTCAGTCTGAAGCTTTCTTT. Protein product: CAGSRVQSEAFF.

The rearrangement joins TRBV10-3 to TRBJ1-3, with a tentative D call TRBD1 (5 bases). The germline gives CDR1 ENHRY, CDR2 SYGVKD. The CDR3 loop spans 16 amino acids. With 10 bases removed from V and 0 bases from J, the gap between germline ends came to 19 bases. The CDR3 is CATTPRGGISGNTIYF. The CDR3 DNA follows: TGTGCCACCACCCCGCGCGGGGGAATCTCTGGAAACACCATATATTTT.

The chain carries TRBV28 and TRBJ2-3; 12 bases are shared with TRBD2. Germline assignment: CDR1 MDHEN and CDR2 SYDVKM. The junction had 7 bases not matched to a gene; V was cut back by 0 bases and J by 0 bases. This CDR3 spans 19 amino acids. The CDR3: CASSLWELAGGKSTDTQYF. The DNA of the CDR3 is TGTGCCAGCAGTTTATGGGAACTAGCGGGGGGCAAGAGCACAGATACGCAGTATTTT.

For this clonotype: This clone may be a read error of a much larger clone one base away. The chain couples TRBV5-1 to TRBJ1-2, with 9 bases identical to TRBD1. V lost 1 base and J lost 4; bases outside the gene matches: 14. The germline CDR1 and CDR2 sequences are SGHRS and YFSETQ. The CDR3 is 18 residues long. CDR3 DNA: TGCGCCAGCAGCTTGTTACCGGGACAGGGCCGACCTTTCTATGGCTACACCTTC. As protein: CASSLLPGQGRPFYGYTF.

This clonotype was seen more than once but under ten times. The chain is built from TRBV20-1 and TRBJ1-6; the match to TRBD1 covers 10 bases. The V segment lost 6 bases and the J segment 9 bases; nucleotides outside the gene matches: 8. The CDR3 extends over 14 amino acids. Germline V gives CDR1 DFQATT, CDR2 SNEGSKA (reference sequence). The CDR3 region is CSARRQGARSPLHF. For the CDR3, the DNA is TGCAGTGCGAGACGACAGGGGGCGCGTTCACCCCTCCACTTT.

This clonotype was found many times. Since a much larger clone is just one base distant, this may be a read error. The chain has TRBV7-6 and TRBJ1-1; possible D gene TRBD1, 6 bases. Trimming pared 5 bases from V and 0 bases from J, leaving 10 bases between. In germline, CDR1 is SGHVS, CDR2 FNYEAQ. This CDR3 comprises 14 residues. The CDR3 spells CASSDTGLNTEAFF. DNA of the CDR3: TGTGCCAGCAGCGATACAGGGTTGAACACTGAAGCTTTCTTT.

In its sample, this clonotype was seen many times. The CDR3 sequence is CASSLGPLAGQETQYF. The CDR3 coding sequence is TGTGCCAGCAGCTTAGGCCCTCTCGCAGGGCAGGAGACCCAGTACTTC. The chain carries TRBV13 and TRBJ2-5, with D possibly TRBD1 on 5 matching bases. This CDR3 spans 16 amino acids. CDR1 is PRHDT and CDR2 is FYEKMQ in the germline V gene (reference sequence). The germline V and J ends were trimmed by 0 bases and 5 bases, with 16 bases remaining between them.

This clonotype was seen many times. This sequence joins TRBV3-1 and TRBJ1-2; D is uncertain. Looked up from germline, CDR1 is LGHDT and CDR2 is YNNKEL (reference sequence). The CDR3 runs 14 residues. Trimming pared 0 bases from V and 1 base from J, leaving 6 bases between. Written as DNA, the CDR3 is TGTGCCAGCAGCCAAGACAGATATAACTATGGCTACACCTTC. Residues: CASSQDRYNYGYTF.

This clonotype was seen only a few times. The rearrangement joins TRBV14 to TRBJ1-4; D unclear. Germline CDR1 SGHDN, CDR2 FVKESK. V lost 4 bases and J lost 7, with 16 bases in between. The CDR3 totals 15 residues. Here the CDR3 reads CASSRTGSGGEKLFF. The CDR3 DNA follows: TGTGCCAGCAGCCGAACCGGGTCAGGAGGTGAAAAACTGTTTTTT.

This clonotype was seen repeatedly, ten times or more. This sequence joins TRBV6-5 and TRBJ2-1, with D perhaps TRBD1 (5 bases). This CDR3 is built from 14 residues. With 4 bases removed from V and 4 bases from J, the gap between germline ends came to 11 bases. Per germline, CDR1 MNHEY and CDR2 SVGAGI. The CDR3 loop reads CASSFRAQYNEQFF. CDR3 nucleotides: TGTGCCAGCAGTTTCAGGGCACAATACAATGAGCAGTTCTTC.

This clonotype has ten or more counts. This rearrangement joins TRBV6-1 to TRBJ1-1; perhaps TRBD1 as D (6 bases). The CDR3 contains 13 residues. Trimming shortened V by 11 bases and J by 5 bases, and 18 bases separated the two germline ends. The germline V gene encodes CDR1 MNHNS and CDR2 SASEGT. CDR3 coding DNA: TGTGCCGTCGGGGGCCCAGCGGGTACTGAAGCTTTCTTT. Encoded protein: CAVGGPAGTEAFF.

This clonotype has at least ten counts. The genes are TRBV28 and TRBJ1-1; the D is unclear. This CDR3 has 11 amino acids. Germline V gene sequence: CDR1 MDHEN, CDR2 SYDVKM. Trimming stripped 5 bases from V and 10 bases from J, with 11 bases between. CDR3 bases: TGTGCCAGCAGTCAAGGGCCCAGAGCTTTCTTT. Amino acid sequence: CASSQGPRAFF. The full variable domain, its missing parts supplied by reference TRBV28 and TRBJ1-1, is DVKVTQSSRYLVKRTGEKVFLECVQDMDHENMFWYRQDPGLGLRLIYFSYDVKMKEKGDIPEGYSVSREKKERFSLILESASTNQTSMYLCASSQGPRAFFGQGTRLTVV.

The V gene is TRBV4-2, the J gene TRBJ1-1; 9 bases are shared with TRBD1. Per germline, CDR1 LGHNA and CDR2 YNFKEQ. V was clipped by 1 base and J by 4 bases; unmatched bases: 4. The CDR3 extends over 15 amino acids. CDR3 protein: CASSQVTGGGTEAFF. As DNA, the CDR3 is TGTGCCAGCAGCCAAGTCACAGGGGGCGGCACTGAAGCTTTCTTT.

The gene calls are TRBV4-1 and TRBJ2-1; 11 bases are a match to TRBD1. Unmatched junction bases numbered 12, after V lost 2 bases and J lost 3 bases. The germline V gene has CDR1 MGHRA and CDR2 YSYEKL. The CDR3 totals 19 residues. The CDR3: CASSQSSGTGGPYYNEQFF. In DNA, the CDR3 is TGCGCCAGCAGCCAATCTTCCGGGACAGGGGGTCCCTACTACAATGAGCAGTTCTTC.